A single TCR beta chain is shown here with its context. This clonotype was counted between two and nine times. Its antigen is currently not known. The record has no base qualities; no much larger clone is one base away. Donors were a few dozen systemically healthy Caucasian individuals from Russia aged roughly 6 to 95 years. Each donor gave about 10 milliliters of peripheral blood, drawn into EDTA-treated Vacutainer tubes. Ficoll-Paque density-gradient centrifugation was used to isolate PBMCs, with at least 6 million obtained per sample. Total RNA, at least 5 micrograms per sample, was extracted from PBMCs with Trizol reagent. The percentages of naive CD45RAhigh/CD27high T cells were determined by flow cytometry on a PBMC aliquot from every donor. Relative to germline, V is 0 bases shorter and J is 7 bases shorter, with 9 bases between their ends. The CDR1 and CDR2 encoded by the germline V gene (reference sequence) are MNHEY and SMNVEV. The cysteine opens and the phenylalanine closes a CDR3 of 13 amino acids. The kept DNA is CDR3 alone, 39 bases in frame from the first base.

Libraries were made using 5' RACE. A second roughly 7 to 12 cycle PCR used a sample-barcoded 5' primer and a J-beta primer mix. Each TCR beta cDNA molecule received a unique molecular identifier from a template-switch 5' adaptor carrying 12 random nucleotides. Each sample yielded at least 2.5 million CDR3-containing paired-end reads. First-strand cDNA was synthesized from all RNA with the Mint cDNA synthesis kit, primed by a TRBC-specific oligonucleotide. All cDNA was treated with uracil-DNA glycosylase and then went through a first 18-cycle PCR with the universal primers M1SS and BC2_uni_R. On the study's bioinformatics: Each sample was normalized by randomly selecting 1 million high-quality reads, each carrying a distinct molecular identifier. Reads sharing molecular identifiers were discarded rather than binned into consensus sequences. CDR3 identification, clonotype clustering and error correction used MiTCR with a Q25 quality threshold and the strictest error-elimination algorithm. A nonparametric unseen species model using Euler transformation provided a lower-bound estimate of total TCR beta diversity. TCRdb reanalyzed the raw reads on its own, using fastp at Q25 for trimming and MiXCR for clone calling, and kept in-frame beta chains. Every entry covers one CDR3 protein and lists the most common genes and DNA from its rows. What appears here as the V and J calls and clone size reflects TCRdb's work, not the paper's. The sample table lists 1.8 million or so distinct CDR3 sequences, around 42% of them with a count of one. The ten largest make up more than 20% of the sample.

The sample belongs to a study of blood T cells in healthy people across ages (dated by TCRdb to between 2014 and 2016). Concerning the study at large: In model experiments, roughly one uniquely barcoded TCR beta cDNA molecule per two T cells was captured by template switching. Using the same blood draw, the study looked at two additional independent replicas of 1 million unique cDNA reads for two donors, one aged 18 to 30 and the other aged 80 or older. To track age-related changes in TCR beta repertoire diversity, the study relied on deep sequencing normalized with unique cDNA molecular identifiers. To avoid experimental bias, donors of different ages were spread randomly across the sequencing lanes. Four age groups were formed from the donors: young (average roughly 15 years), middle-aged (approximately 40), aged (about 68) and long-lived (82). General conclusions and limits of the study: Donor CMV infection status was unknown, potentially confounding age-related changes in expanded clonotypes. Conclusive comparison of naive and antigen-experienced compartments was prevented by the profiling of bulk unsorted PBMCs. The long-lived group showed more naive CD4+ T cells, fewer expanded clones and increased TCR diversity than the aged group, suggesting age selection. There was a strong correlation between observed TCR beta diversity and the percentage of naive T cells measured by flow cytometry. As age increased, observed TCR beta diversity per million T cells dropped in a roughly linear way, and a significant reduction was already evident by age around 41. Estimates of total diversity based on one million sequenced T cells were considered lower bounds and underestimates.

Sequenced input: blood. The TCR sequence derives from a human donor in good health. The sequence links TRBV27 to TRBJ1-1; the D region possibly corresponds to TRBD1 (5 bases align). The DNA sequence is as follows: TGTGCCAGCAGTTTATCGCAGGGAAATGAAGCTTTCTTT. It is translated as CASSLSQGNEAFF.